Listed below are T cell receptor beta chains from one sample, sequenced in a study of memory CD4+ T cells and cytomegalovirus serostatus. Profiling relied on immunoSEQ multiplex PCR, and the TCRdb table lists in-frame clones only, not all of them. The profile shows approximately 51,000 clones, about 70% of them singletons. Specimen: memory CD4+ T cells from blood. Every receptor here comes from an adult in good health and CMV-seropositive. The CDR3 runs from the conserved cysteine through the conserved F or W. A D gene is named only where the DNA matches it firmly. Clone sizes are given selectively: once, few, many, or a class where the clone is expanded.

cdr3_aa: CSVSSGATDTQYF
cdr3_nt: TGCAGCGTCTCAAGCGGGGCCACAGATACGCAGTATTTT
clone_size: once
v_call: TRBV29-1
d_call: TRBD2
j_call: TRBJ2-3

cdr3_aa: CASSFQGTSSGNTIYF
cdr3_nt: TGCGCCAGCAGCTTTCAGGGCACATCCTCTGGAAACACCATATATTTT
clone_size: NA
v_call: TRBV5-1
d_call: NA
j_call: TRBJ1-3

cdr3_aa: CASIVPEGADLRHF
cdr3_nt: TGTGCCAGTATCGTCCCCGAGGGGGCAGATCTACGCCACTTT
clone_size: NA
v_call: TRBV19
d_call: TRBD1
j_call: TRBJ1-6

cdr3_aa: CASSEAGRASYEQYF
cdr3_nt: TGTGCCAGCAGTGAAGCAGGCAGAGCCTCCTACGAGCAGTACTTC
clone_size: NA
v_call: TRBV2
d_call: NA
j_call: TRBJ2-7

cdr3_aa: CASTGTAGNTIYF
cdr3_nt: TGTGCCAGCACCGGGACAGCTGGAAACACCATATATTTT
clone_size: few
v_call: TRBV19
d_call: TRBD1
j_call: TRBJ1-3

cdr3_aa: CASSASRENHSGANVLTF
cdr3_nt: TGTGCCAGCAGTGCTTCCAGGGAAAATCACTCTGGGGCCAACGTCCTGACTTTC
clone_size: once
v_call: TRBV6-1
d_call: NA
j_call: TRBJ2-6

cdr3_aa: CAISETTVPGEQYF
cdr3_nt: TGTGCCATCAGCGAAACAACCGTCCCGGGGGAGCAGTACTTC
clone_size: NA
v_call: TRBV10-3
d_call: NA
j_call: TRBJ2-7

cdr3_aa: CAISESQERAGELFF
cdr3_nt: TGTGCCATCAGTGAGTCACAGGAACGGGCCGGGGAGCTGTTTTTT
clone_size: NA
v_call: TRBV10-3
d_call: NA
j_call: TRBJ2-2

cdr3_aa: CASSSRLAGDQETQYF
cdr3_nt: TGTGCCAGCAGTTCCCGACTAGCGGGGGACCAAGAGACCCAGTACTTC
clone_size: few
v_call: TRBV28
d_call: TRBD2
j_call: TRBJ2-5

cdr3_aa: CAGRRVSQETQYF
cdr3_nt: TGTGCCGGGCGCAGGGTTTCACAAGAGACCCAGTACTTC
clone_size: once
v_call: TRBV6-6
d_call: NA
j_call: TRBJ2-5

cdr3_aa: CASSLVWGGPDTQYF
cdr3_nt: TGTGCCAGCAGCTTGGTTTGGGGGGGCCCCGATACGCAGTATTTT
clone_size: NA
v_call: TRBV5-6
d_call: NA
j_call: TRBJ2-3

cdr3_aa: CASSFQGGSDTQYF
cdr3_nt: TGCGCCAGCAGCTTCCAGGGAGGGTCAGATACGCAGTATTTT
clone_size: NA
v_call: TRBV5-1
d_call: TRBD2
j_call: TRBJ2-3

cdr3_aa: CAIRDMRNYGYTF
cdr3_nt: TGTGCCATACGGGACATGAGGAACTATGGCTACACCTTC
clone_size: NA
v_call: TRBV10-3
d_call: NA
j_call: TRBJ1-2

cdr3_aa: CASSYRGQGAYGYTF
cdr3_nt: TGTGCCAGCAGTTACCGGGGACAGGGGGCCTATGGCTACACCTTC
clone_size: NA
v_call: TRBV6-6
d_call: TRBD1
j_call: TRBJ1-2

cdr3_aa: CASSVRTGGETQYF
cdr3_nt: TGTGCCAGCAGTGTTCGGACAGGGGGAGAGACCCAGTACTTC
clone_size: NA
v_call: TRBV2
d_call: TRBD1
j_call: TRBJ2-5

cdr3_aa: CASSHINHEQYF
cdr3_nt: TGCGCCAGCAGCCACATCAACCACGAGCAGTACTTC
clone_size: NA
v_call: TRBV4-3
d_call: NA
j_call: TRBJ2-7

cdr3_aa: CASSKETGSYEQYF
cdr3_nt: TGTGCCAGCAGCAAAGAAACCGGCTCCTACGAGCAGTACTTC
clone_size: few
v_call: TRBV14
d_call: NA
j_call: TRBJ2-7

cdr3_aa: CASRIGGRSYGYTF
cdr3_nt: TGTGCCAGCCGTATCGGGGGGAGGAGCTATGGCTACACCTTC
clone_size: NA
v_call: TRBV27
d_call: NA
j_call: TRBJ1-2

cdr3_aa: CASREETSSYEQYF
cdr3_nt: TGTGCCAGCAGAGAGGAGACTAGCTCCTACGAGCAGTACTTC
clone_size: NA
v_call: TRBV2
d_call: NA
j_call: TRBJ2-7

cdr3_aa: CASSQGTLGTNTGELFF
cdr3_nt: TGCGCCAGCAGCCAAGGGACCCTCGGGACGAACACCGGGGAGCTGTTTTTT
clone_size: few
v_call: TRBV4-1
d_call: NA
j_call: TRBJ2-2

cdr3_aa: CASSVALDRPLHF
cdr3_nt: TGTGCCAGCAGCGTAGCTTTGGATCGGCCCCTCCACTTT
clone_size: NA
v_call: TRBV9
d_call: NA
j_call: TRBJ1-6

cdr3_aa: CASSESGGIPDTQYF
cdr3_nt: TGCGCCAGCAGTGAGTCGGGCGGGATCCCAGATACGCAGTATTTT
clone_size: once
v_call: TRBV10-1
d_call: NA
j_call: TRBJ2-3

cdr3_aa: CSVSTGGLYNEQFF
cdr3_nt: TGCAGCGTCTCCACGGGGGGGCTCTACAATGAGCAGTTCTTC
clone_size: NA
v_call: TRBV29-1
d_call: TRBD2
j_call: TRBJ2-1

cdr3_aa: CASRRGEKLFF
cdr3_nt: TGTGCCAGCAGGAGGGGGGAAAAACTGTTTTTT
clone_size: NA
v_call: TRBV7-9
d_call: NA
j_call: TRBJ1-4

cdr3_aa: CASSSNPAQETQYF
cdr3_nt: TGTGCCAGCAGCTCGAACCCGGCGCAAGAGACCCAGTACTTC
clone_size: NA
v_call: TRBV11-1
d_call: NA
j_call: TRBJ2-5

cdr3_aa: CASSEAGQGWQPQHF
cdr3_nt: TGTGCCAGCAGTGAAGCGGGACAGGGGTGGCAGCCCCAGCATTTT
clone_size: NA
v_call: TRBV6-1
d_call: TRBD1
j_call: TRBJ1-5

cdr3_aa: CASSQTSGGYNEQFF
cdr3_nt: TGTGCCAGCAGCCAAACTAGCGGGGGCTACAATGAGCAGTTCTTC
clone_size: NA
v_call: TRBV9
d_call: TRBD2
j_call: TRBJ2-1

cdr3_aa: CAIETDNYGYTF
cdr3_nt: TGTGCCATCGAGACTGATAACTATGGCTACACCTTC
clone_size: few
v_call: TRBV10-3
d_call: NA
j_call: TRBJ1-2

cdr3_aa: CASVAGGRNTEAFF
cdr3_nt: TGTGCCAGCGTGGCAGGGGGCCGGAACACTGAAGCTTTCTTT
clone_size: NA
v_call: TRBV2
d_call: TRBD1
j_call: TRBJ1-1

cdr3_aa: CASSPRDRYQPQHF
cdr3_nt: TGTGCCAGCAGTCCCCGGGACAGATATCAGCCCCAGCATTTT
clone_size: NA
v_call: TRBV6-5
d_call: TRBD1
j_call: TRBJ1-5

cdr3_aa: CASSYSEAGSGNTIYF
cdr3_nt: TGTGCCAGCAGTTACTCTGAGGCCGGGTCAGGAAACACCATATATTTT
clone_size: NA
v_call: TRBV6-6
d_call: NA
j_call: TRBJ1-3